A selection of T cell receptor beta chains follows, all from one sample in a study of beta chain features in type 1 diabetes. Repertoires were generated with immunoSEQ multiplex PCR, while TCRdb's copy carries only in-frame clones and drops some. The sample yields around 140,000 clones, about 13% seen once. The material sequenced was central memory CD4+ T cells from blood. Receptors were obtained from a young man with type 1 diabetes. Each CDR3 is given with its conserved first and last residue. Fields, in order: CDR3 length, clone size, D gene, J gene, V gene, CDR3 DNA, CDR3 protein. A D gene is named only where the DNA matches it firmly. Expanded clones are given a class, and other clones once, few, many or no size at all.

15 | few | TRBD2 | TRBJ2-1 | TRBV4-2 | TGTGCCAGCAGCCAAGAAACTAGCGGGGGCAATGAGCAGTTCTTC | CASSQETSGGNEQFF
12 | few | - | TRBJ1-5 | TRBV30 | TGTGCCTGGAGTATGGGCAATCAGCCCCAGCATTTT | CAWSMGNQPQHF
13 | - | - | TRBJ1-1 | TRBV6-6 | TGTGCCAGCAGTACTCACCAGGGCCCGGAAGCTTTCTTT | CASSTHQGPEAFF
12 | - | - | TRBJ1-1 | TRBV30 | TGTTCCTGGAGCGCCGGGAAAACTGAAGCTTTCTTT | CSWSAGKTEAFF
15 | many | - | TRBJ2-7 | TRBV5-1 | TGCGCCAGCAGCTTGGATGGCTGGAGCTCCTACGAGCAGTACTTC | CASSLDGWSSYEQYF
13 | - | TRBD1 | TRBJ2-7 | TRBV5-4 | TGTGCCAGCAGCACCGGACAGGGGTACGAGCAGTACTTC | CASSTGQGYEQYF
17 | few | - | TRBJ1-1 | TRBV14 | TGTGCCAGCAGCCAAGGTGGCGCTATGGGGATTAACACTGAAGCTTTCTTT | CASSQGGAMGINTEAFF
12 | - | - | TRBJ1-1 | TRBV6-6 | TGTGCCAGCAATGGGGTGAACACTGAAGCTTTCTTT | CASNGVNTEAFF
14 | many | - | TRBJ1-6 | TRBV7-2 | TGTGCCAGCAGCTCCGGGCTGAACAATTCACCCCTCCACTTT | CASSSGLNNSPLHF
15 | few | - | TRBJ1-2 | TRBV29-1 | TGCAGCGTTGAAGCCGCCGGAGTTGCCGTGGGGGGCTACACCTTC | CSVEAAGVAVGGYTF
13 | - | - | TRBJ2-5 | TRBV6-4 | TGTGCCAGCAGTAGGGAAGTACAAGAGACCCAGTACTTC | CASSREVQETQYF
13 | - | - | TRBJ2-3 | TRBV29-1 | TGCAGCGTTTCCGAATCGGGCCCAGATACGCAGTATTTT | CSVSESGPDTQYF
14 | few | - | TRBJ1-1 | TRBV6-1 | TGTGCCAGCAGTGAAGCGAGCGGGAACACTGAAGCTTTCTTT | CASSEASGNTEAFF
12 | many | TRBD1 | TRBJ2-5 | TRBV29-1 | TGCAGCGTACAGGGGGGACGGGAGACCCAGTACTTC | CSVQGGRETQYF
14 | - | - | TRBJ1-1 | TRBV7-8 | TGTGCCAGCAGCTTAGACTACGGGGACACCGAAGCTTTCTTT | CASSLDYGDTEAFF